This T cell receptor (beta chain) was identified during a study of cytomegalovirus exposure and HLA in healthy donors. Study-wide context: A subsequent analysis stated that the 100 to 150 validation repertoires were run on the same platform as the roughly 670 first-cohort repertoires.

With regard to this clone: Its cognate antigen is unknown.

Study-wide points: The authors confirmed in vitro that a few CMV-associated chains were specific for CMV antigens. Listed as cytomegalovirus-associated were more than 150 TCR beta chains.

Germline V gene lookup returns CDR1 SGDLS and CDR2 YYNGEE. The CDR3 has 14 residues. Trimming cost V 3 bases and J 3 bases, with 10 bases left between them. Generated by immunoSEQ multiplex PCR, the TCRdb table keeps only in-frame clones and is missing some. The sample lists 100,000 to 120,000 clones; roughly 90% were seen once. The sequenced sample consisted of PBMCs. The origin of this receptor is a woman in her twenties or thirties in good health and CMV-seropositive. This chain uses TRBV9 with TRBJ2-1, with D possibly TRBD1 on 6 matching bases. The CDR3 sequence is CASSGTESYNEQFF. The CDR3 DNA reads TGTGCCAGCAGCGGGACAGAGAGCTACAATGAGCAGTTCTTC.